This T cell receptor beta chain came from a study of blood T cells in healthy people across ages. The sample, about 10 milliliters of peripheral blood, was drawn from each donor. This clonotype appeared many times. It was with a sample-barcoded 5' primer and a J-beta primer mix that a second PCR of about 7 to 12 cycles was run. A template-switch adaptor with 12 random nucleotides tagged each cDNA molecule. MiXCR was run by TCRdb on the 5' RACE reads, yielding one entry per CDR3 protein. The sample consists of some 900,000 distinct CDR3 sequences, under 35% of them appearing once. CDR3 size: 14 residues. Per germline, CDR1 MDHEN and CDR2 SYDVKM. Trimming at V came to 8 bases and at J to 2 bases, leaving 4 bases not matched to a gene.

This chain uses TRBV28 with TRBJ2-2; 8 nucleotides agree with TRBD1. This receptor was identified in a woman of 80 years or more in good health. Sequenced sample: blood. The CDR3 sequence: CASRQGPNTGELFF. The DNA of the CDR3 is TGTGCCAGCCGACAGGGGCCCAACACCGGGGAGCTGTTTTTT.